The source of this TCR beta chain is a study of CD8 T cells in ankylosing spondylitis. General study points: It was reported that disease-linked clones were significantly enriched in matched ankylosing spondylitis synovial fluid.

This clonotype was observed many times. The antigen remains unidentified. TCRdb processed the 5' RACE reads anew with MiXCR; each CDR3 protein has one entry. The table lists roughly 230,000 distinct CDR3 sequences, around 8% of them singletons. The germline V gene encodes CDR1 MNHEY and CDR2 SVGEGT. V dropped 6 bases and J dropped 13 bases, with 19 bases sitting between them. This CDR3 contains 12 residues. The sequence came from a female donor with ankylosing spondylitis or in good health (not recorded which). The chain combines TRBV6-2 or TRBV6-3 with TRBJ2-7; possibly TRBD1 or TRBD2 for D (5 bases each). The sample was blood, either unsorted or a sorted T cell fraction (not recorded which). CDR3 DNA: TGTGCCAGCAGCTCCATCGGGACGGTCGTATACTTC. As protein: CASSSIGTVVYF.